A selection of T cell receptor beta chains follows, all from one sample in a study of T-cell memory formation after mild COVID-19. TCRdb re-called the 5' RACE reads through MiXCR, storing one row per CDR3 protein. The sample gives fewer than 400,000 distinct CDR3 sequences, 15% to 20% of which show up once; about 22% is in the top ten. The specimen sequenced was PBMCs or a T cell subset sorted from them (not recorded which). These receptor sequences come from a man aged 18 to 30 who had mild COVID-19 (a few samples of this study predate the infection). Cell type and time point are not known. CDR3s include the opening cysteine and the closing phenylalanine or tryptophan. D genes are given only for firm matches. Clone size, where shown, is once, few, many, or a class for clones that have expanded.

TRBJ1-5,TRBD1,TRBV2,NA,CASTRGLSSNQPQHF,TGTGCCAGCACCAGGGGGTTGTCCAGCAATCAGCCCCAGCATTTT
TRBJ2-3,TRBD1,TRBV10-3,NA,CAIRPGQGSVDTQYF,TGTGCCATCAGACCGGGACAGGGAAGTGTAGATACGCAGTATTTT
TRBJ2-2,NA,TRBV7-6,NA,CASSHRAADTGELFF,TGTGCCAGCAGCCACCGGGCGGCGGACACCGGGGAGCTGTTTTTT
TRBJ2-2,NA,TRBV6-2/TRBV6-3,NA,CASNRVRRTGELFF,TGTGCCAGCAACCGAGTGAGGCGGACCGGGGAGCTGTTTTTT
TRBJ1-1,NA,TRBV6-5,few,CASSYGESTEAFF,TGTGCCAGCAGTTATGGGGAATCCACTGAAGCTTTCTTT
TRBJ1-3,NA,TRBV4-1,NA,CASSQQGFSDTIYF,TGCGCCAGCAGCCAGCAGGGGTTTTCGGACACCATATATTTT
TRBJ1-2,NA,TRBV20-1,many,CSAPSGTVNYGYTF,TGCAGTGCTCCAAGCGGGACGGTTAACTATGGCTACACCTTC
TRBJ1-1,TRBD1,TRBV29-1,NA,CSVGQGEGYGTEAFF,TGCAGCGTAGGACAGGGAGAGGGGTACGGCACTGAAGCTTTCTTT
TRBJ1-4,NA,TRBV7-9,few,CASTPGTANEKLFF,TGTGCCAGCACCCCGGGGACTGCAAATGAAAAACTGTTTTTT
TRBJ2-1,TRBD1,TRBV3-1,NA,CASSPGTVGLNEQFF,TGTGCCAGCAGCCCCGGGACAGTTGGGCTCAATGAGCAGTTCTTC
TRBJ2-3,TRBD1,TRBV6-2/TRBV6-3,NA,CASSYTLAGGPTDTQYF,TGTGCCAGCAGTTACACCCTGGCAGGGGGCCCCACAGATACGCAGTATTTT
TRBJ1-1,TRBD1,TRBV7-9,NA,CASRAKPGQGNTEAFF,TGTGCCAGCAGGGCTAAACCGGGACAGGGGAACACTGAAGCTTTCTTT
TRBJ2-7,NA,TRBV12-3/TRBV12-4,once,CASRDPWGYEQYF,TGTGCCAGCAGGGACCCGTGGGGTTACGAGCAGTACTTC
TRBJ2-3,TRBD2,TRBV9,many,CASTKTGTSIDTQYF,TGTGCCAGCACGAAAACCGGGACTAGCATAGATACGCAGTATTTT
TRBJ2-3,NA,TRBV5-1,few,CASSWRSSSTDTQYF,TGCGCCAGCAGCTGGAGATCCTCGAGCACAGATACGCAGTATTTT
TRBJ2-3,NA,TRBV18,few,CASSPPSEDTQYF,TGTGCCAGCTCACCACCAAGTGAAGATACGCAGTATTTT
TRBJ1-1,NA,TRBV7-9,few,CASNPSGATTEAFF,TGTGCCAGCAACCCAAGCGGGGCAACCACTGAAGCTTTCTTT